This TCR beta chain was recorded in a study of control samples from healthy donors and cancer patients. Generated by immunoSEQ multiplex PCR, the TCRdb table keeps only in-frame clones and is missing some. The data show approximately 86,000 clones, under 90% seen once. This clone was seen many times. This CDR3 spans 16 amino acids. The ends were cut back, 4 bases at V and 6 bases at J, with 18 bases in the middle. Germline values: CDR1 SNHLY, CDR2 FYNNEI. This TCR derives from a woman aged 40 to 50 in good health. Input material: blood. V gene TRBV2 combines with J gene TRBJ2-2; tentatively, D is TRBD2 (7 bases). The CDR3 region is CASSVFGGAQAGELFF. The DNA of the CDR3 is TGTGCCAGCAGTGTGTTTGGGGGGGCCCAAGCCGGGGAGCTGTTTTTT. Combining the CDR3 with reference TRBV2 and TRBJ2-2 gives the whole variable domain EPEVTQTPSHQVTQMGQEVILRCVPISNHLYFYWYRQILGQKVEFLVSFYNNEISEKSEIFDDQFSVERPDGSNFTLKIRSTKLEDSAMYFCASSVFGGAQAGELFFGEGSRLTVL.